The TCR beta chain under discussion was sequenced for a study of T cell responses to AZD1222 COVID-19 vaccine. V dropped 6 bases and J dropped 5; count of bases not matched to a gene: 8. Germline CDR1 and CDR2: SNHLY and FYNNEI. This CDR3 is built from 15 residues. Sequencing used immunoSEQ multiplex PCR; TCRdb keeps in-frame clones, though not all of them. The profile shows about 140,000 clones, 70% to 90% of them singletons. Findings of the study overall: Recipients of two AZD1222 doses showed rising Spike-specific TCR breadth and depth.

This clone was picked up one time. Its antigen is still unknown. The TCR was taken from an adult in good health. The chain employs TRBV2 and TRBJ1-4; 8 bases are a match to TRBD1. The starting material was peripheral blood, obtained on day 0 of AZD1222 vaccination. The CDR3 loop reads CASRARTGQNEKLFF. CDR3 DNA sequence: TGTGCCAGCAGGGCCCGGACAGGGCAAAATGAAAAACTGTTTTTT.